The next 5 T cell receptor beta chains were all read from a single sample in a study of T cell responses to AZD1222 COVID-19 vaccine. Sequenced by immunoSEQ multiplex PCR; TCRdb stores in-frame clones only, minus some. The repertoire holds some 54,000 clones, 70% to 90% seen once, with just under 2% in the top ten. Sequences were derived from peripheral blood, sampled on day 0 of AZD1222 vaccination. All receptors derive from an adult in good health.

This chain connects TRBV11-2 to TRBJ2-2; the match to TRBD2 covers 9 bases. CDR1 and CDR2 from the germline V gene are SGHAT and FQNNGV. This CDR3 has 16 residues. J lost 7 bases, V lost 1 base, and 7 bases had no gene match. The CDR3, as DNA: TGTGCCAGCAGCTTAGGTGCTAGCGGGACCGGCGGGGAGCTGTTTTTT. It translates to CASSLGASGTGGELFF.

This clone was detected a few times. The V gene is TRBV20-1, the J gene TRBJ2-3; D gene uncertain. Trimming removed 5 bases at V and 4 bases at J, with 7 bases between. The germline V gene has CDR1 DFQATT and CDR2 SNEGSKA (reference sequence). The CDR3 has 11 residues. The DNA of the CDR3 is TGCAGTGCTCCACAAGCAGATACGCAGTATTTT. This sequence encodes CSAPQADTQYF.

V gene TRBV6-5 combines with J gene TRBJ2-5; D is undetermined. CDR3 length: 12 residues. The V and J ends lost 8 bases and 5 bases respectively, with 12 bases between them. Germline V gives CDR1 MNHEY, CDR2 SVGAGI. The CDR3 nucleotides read TGTGCCAGCTCCCCCTTTCATGAGACCCAGTACTTC. The encoded protein is CASSPFHETQYF.

The chain combines TRBV6-5 with TRBJ2-1; possible D gene TRBD1, 5 bases. CDR1 MNHEY and CDR2 SVGAGI come from the germline V gene. Trimming took off 9 bases at V and 5 bases at J, with 14 bases between the two ends. This CDR3 has 13 residues. CDR3 in DNA: TGTGCCAGTCGAGGCGACAGACACAATGAGCAGTTCTTC. Translated, it gives CASRGDRHNEQFF.

The CDR3: CASSFGTGQNNEQFF. The CDR3 nucleotides are TGTGCCAGCAGCTTCGGGACAGGGCAAAACAATGAGCAGTTCTTC. J is TRBJ2-1 and V is TRBV9; 9 positions match TRBD1. Per germline, CDR1 SGDLS and CDR2 YYNGEE. V lost 4 bases and J lost 5; bases outside the gene matches: 7. There are 15 residues in the CDR3.